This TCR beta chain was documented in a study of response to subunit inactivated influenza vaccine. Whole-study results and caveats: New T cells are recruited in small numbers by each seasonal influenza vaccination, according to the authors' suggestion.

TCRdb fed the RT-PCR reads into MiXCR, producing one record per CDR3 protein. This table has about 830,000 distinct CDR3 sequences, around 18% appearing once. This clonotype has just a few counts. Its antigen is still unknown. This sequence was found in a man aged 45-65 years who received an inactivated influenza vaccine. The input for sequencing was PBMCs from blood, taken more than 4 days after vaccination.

The CDR3 DNA is TGTGCCAGCAGTTCCCCTCGGGGACTGTTGAACACTGAAGCTTTCTTT. It codes for CASSSPRGLLNTEAFF. The V gene is TRBV12-3 or TRBV12-4, the J gene TRBJ1-1, with TRBD1 as a possible D gene (5 bases). The CDR3 covers 16 residues. Trimming cost V 4 bases and J 0 bases, with 15 bases left between them.